Shown below are 26 T cell receptor beta chains from a single sample sequenced in a study of blood T cell repertoires in COVID-19. Method: immunoSEQ multiplex PCR; TCRdb's copy keeps in-frame clones and lacks some. In the table there are some 80,000 clones, 65% to 90% of which are singletons. The sample consisted of peripheral blood. The receptors were sampled from a man aged 50 to 60 with COVID-19, enrolled during active disease.

The chain recombines TRBV24-1 with TRBJ2-3; the match to TRBD2 covers 10 bases. The V gene's germline CDR1 is KGHDR and CDR2 SFDVKD. The CDR3 totals 16 residues. V dropped 5 bases and J dropped 2; count of bases not matched to a gene: 6. CDR3 residues: CATSGEAGGPTDTQYF. CDR3 nucleotides: TGTGCCACCAGTGGTGAAGCGGGAGGGCCCACAGATACGCAGTATTTT.

This clone was found a few times. V usage is TRBV5-1 and J usage is TRBJ1-3; D is undetermined. This CDR3 comprises 14 residues. The V gene's germline CDR1 is SGHRS and CDR2 YFSETQ. The V end lost 4 bases, the J end lost 4 bases, and 12 bases lay between the germline ends. This chain's CDR3 is CASSPEGRGNTIYF. The CDR3 region has the DNA TGCGCCAGCAGCCCGGAGGGTCGAGGAAACACCATATATTTT. Supplemented by reference TRBV5-1 and TRBJ1-3, the full variable domain reads KAGVTQTPRYLIKTRGQQVTLSCSPISGHRSVSWYQQTPGQGLQFLFEYFSETQRNKGNFPGRFSGRQFSNSRSEMNVSTLELGDSALYLCASSPEGRGNTIYFGEGSWLTVV.

This clone was counted a few times. The rearrangement uses TRBV27 and TRBJ1-4, with TRBD1 identical over 9 bases. This CDR3 comprises 17 residues. CDR1 is MNHEY and CDR2 is SMNVEV in the germline V gene (reference sequence). V was pared by 5 bases and J by 4 bases, with 11 bases of the junction left unmatched. CDR3 nucleotides: TGTGCCAGCAGTCCGAGCGCTCTGACAGGGGGTAATGAAAAACTGTTTTTT. Its protein product is CASSPSALTGGNEKLFF. Full variable domain (remainder filled in from reference TRBV27 and TRBJ1-4): EAQVTQNPRYLITVTGKKLTVTCSQNMNHEYMSWYRQDPGLGLRQIYYSMNVEVTDKGDVPEGYKVSRKEKRNFPLILESPSPNQTSLYFCASSPSALTGGNEKLFFGSGTQLSVL.

The rearrangement uses TRBV28 and TRBJ2-2; perhaps TRBD2 as D (6 bases). Germline V CDR1 and CDR2: MDHEN, SYDVKM. The V end lost 2 bases, the J end lost 5 bases, and 15 bases lay between the germline ends. The CDR3 sequence is 16 residues long. In DNA form, the CDR3 reads TGTGCCAGCAGTTTAGGTGGGGCGGGACGAACCGGGGAGCTGTTTTTT. This encodes CASSLGGAGRTGELFF.

V gene TRBV18 combines with J gene TRBJ1-1; 9 nucleotides match TRBD1. Germline V lookup: CDR1 KGHSH, CDR2 LQKENI. V gave up 3 bases and J gave up 4 bases; unmatched junction bases: 6. This CDR3 spans 15 amino acids. Here the CDR3 DNA reads TGTGCCAGCTCACCTGGACAGGGGTTTCGCACTGAAGCTTTCTTT. It is translated as CASSPGQGFRTEAFF.

This clone was seen ten or more times. This chain links TRBV4-2 with TRBJ1-4, with TRBD1 matching 8 bases. Germline CDR1 and CDR2: LGHNA and YNFKEQ. The V gene end was trimmed by 0 bases and the J gene end by 4 bases; junction bases not matched to a gene: 4. This CDR3 comprises 16 residues. The CDR3 loop reads CASSQELGTGNEKLFF. CDR3 coding DNA: TGTGCCAGCAGCCAAGAACTCGGGACAGGTAATGAAAAACTGTTTTTT.

The V call is TRBV7-8, the J call TRBJ2-2; D is perhaps TRBD1 (6 bases). V lost 4 bases and J 2 bases, leaving 8 bases between the germline ends. The germline CDR1 and CDR2 sequences are SGHVS and FQNEAQ. This CDR3 region has 14 residues. The CDR3 DNA sequence: TGTGCCAGCAGCTGGGGACATAACACCGGGGAGCTGTTTTTT. This gives the protein CASSWGHNTGELFF.

The J gene is TRBJ2-7, the V gene TRBV7-2; TRBD2 agrees at 7 bases. The CDR3 is 12 amino acids. V gave up 2 bases and J gave up 7 bases; unmatched junction bases: 2. In germline, CDR1 is SGHTA, CDR2 FQGNSA. CDR3 sequence reads: CASSLMGGEQYF. CDR3 nucleotides: TGTGCCAGCAGCTTAATGGGGGGGGAGCAGTACTTC.

The CDR3 nucleotides read TGTGCCAGCAGTCTCAGACCGGGACAGGGAGGAACTAATTCACCCCTCCACTTT. Protein: CASSLRPGQGGTNSPLHF. V and J are TRBV2 and TRBJ1-6; 9 nucleotides line up with TRBD1. The CDR3 length is 18 residues. The V gene's germline CDR1 is SNHLY and CDR2 FYNNEI. Losses at the gene ends were 5 bases for V and 6 bases for J; bases not matched to a gene: 14.

The V gene is TRBV4-1, the J gene TRBJ2-2; D might be TRBD1 (6 bases). The CDR3 has 18 residues. V shed 4 bases and J shed 2 bases, with 20 bases lying between them. Germline V lookup: CDR1 MGHRA, CDR2 YSYEKL. CDR3 sequence: CASSLLGRQGSNTGELFF. The DNA for the CDR3 is TGCGCCAGCAGCCTTTTAGGAAGGCAGGGGTCAAACACCGGGGAGCTGTTTTTT.

V and J are TRBV29-1 and TRBJ2-3; 7 bases line up with TRBD1. After removal of 6 bases from V and 0 bases from J, the junction contained 3 bases not matched to a gene. The CDR3 totals 13 residues. Germline assignment: CDR1 SQVTM and CDR2 ANQGSEA. CDR3 DNA sequence: TGCAGCGTCGACAGGGAAAGCACAGATACGCAGTATTTT. Encoded protein: CSVDRESTDTQYF.

V gene TRBV24-1 combines with J gene TRBJ2-1, with 15 bases matching TRBD2. Germline V gene data show CDR1 as KGHDR and CDR2 as SFDVKD. V dropped 3 bases and J dropped 7; count of bases not matched to a gene: 9. This CDR3 has 18 amino acids. CDR3 sequence (DNA): TGTGCCACCAGTGATCCGCGGGGACTAGCGGGAGGACGAAATGAGCAGTTCTTC. It yields the protein CATSDPRGLAGGRNEQFF.

The chain recombines TRBV5-4 with TRBJ2-6; possibly TRBD1 for D (5 bases). Trimming removed 0 bases at V and 1 base at J, with 11 bases between. Per the germline V gene, CDR1 is SGHNT and CDR2 is YYREEE (reference sequence). CDR3 length: 17 residues. The CDR3 protein is CASSLEPGISGANVLTF. The CDR3 coding sequence is TGTGCCAGCAGCTTGGAACCAGGGATTTCTGGGGCCAACGTCCTGACTTTC.

The chain combines TRBV4-2 with TRBJ2-2, with 7 bases identical to TRBD2. Germline V lookup: CDR1 LGHNA, CDR2 YNFKEQ. The CDR3 is made up of 15 amino acids. With 1 base clipped from V and 2 bases from J, the junction kept 1 base outside the gene matches. Here the CDR3 DNA reads TGTGCCAGCAGCCAAGCGGGAGGCAACACCGGGGAGCTGTTTTTT. It codes for CASSQAGGNTGELFF.

This clone was counted once. This rearrangement joins TRBV18 to TRBJ1-5, with D possibly being TRBD1 (5 bases). From germline, CDR1 is KGHSH and CDR2 LQKENI. Trimming removed 5 bases at V and 5 bases at J, with 16 bases between. This CDR3 contains 15 residues. This CDR3 is CASSEDQGNYQPQHF. Here the CDR3 DNA reads TGTGCCAGCTCAGAAGACCAGGGCAATTATCAGCCCCAGCATTTT.

The V call is TRBV19, the J call TRBJ2-7, with D possibly being TRBD2 (6 bases). The CDR3 is 14 amino acids. Germline loops: CDR1 LNHDA, CDR2 SQIVND (reference sequence). Deletions cut 1 base from V and 9 bases from J, with 16 bases between. CDR3 region: CASSIAGGNSGQYF. The DNA of the CDR3 is TGTGCCAGTAGTATAGCGGGCGGGAATTCCGGGCAGTACTTC.

J is TRBJ2-7 and V is TRBV29-1; TRBD1 might be the D (5 bases). CDR3 length: 14 residues. With 6 bases removed from V and 0 bases from J, the gap between germline ends came to 15 bases. Germline V gives CDR1 SQVTM, CDR2 ANQGSEA. The CDR3 bases are TGCAGCGTCTCCCGTGGGGCCCCCTCCTACGAGCAGTACTTC. It yields the protein CSVSRGAPSYEQYF.

This chain links TRBV5-1 with TRBJ2-1; TRBD2 aligns across 12 bases. There are 14 residues in the CDR3. Germline V gene sequence: CDR1 SGHRS, CDR2 YFSETQ. The J segment lost 6 bases and the V segment lost 7 bases, leaving 5 bases of the junction unmatched. The CDR3 DNA is TGCGCCAGCTCTCGGACTAGCGGGGCCAATGAGCAGTTCTTC. Translating it yields CASSRTSGANEQFF.

The V call is TRBV6-5, the J call TRBJ1-2; TRBD1 matches at 7 bases. Germline V gene lookup returns CDR1 MNHEY and CDR2 SVGAGI. After removal of 4 bases from V and 8 bases from J, the junction contained 13 bases not matched to a gene. This CDR3 comprises 15 residues. The CDR3 loop is CASSFQGRGPGGYTF. CDR3 nucleotides: TGTGCCAGCAGTTTTCAAGGAAGGGGGCCGGGCGGCTACACCTTC.

CDR3 in DNA: TGCGCCAGCAGCCAAGAGGACAGGGGATTCTCTGGCTACACCTTC. This sequence encodes CASSQEDRGFSGYTF. V gene TRBV4-3 combines with J gene TRBJ1-2; the match to TRBD1 covers 9 bases. The CDR3 has 15 residues. Looked up from germline, CDR1 is LGHNA and CDR2 is YSLEER. V shed 0 bases and J 7 bases; nucleotides not matched to a gene: 6.

The genes are TRBV4-1 and TRBJ2-1, with 14 positions matching TRBD2. CDR3 length: 20 residues. Losses at the gene ends were 1 base for V and 3 bases for J; bases not matched to a gene: 11. Germline V gene lookup returns CDR1 MGHRA and CDR2 YSYEKL. The CDR3 sequence: CASSQVTGLAGVVGYNEQFF. CDR3 sequence (DNA): TGCGCCAGCAGCCAAGTTACGGGACTAGCGGGAGTAGTTGGCTACAATGAGCAGTTCTTC.

This clone was counted a single time. This CDR3 reads CASSAIVGFTDTQYF. The CDR3, as DNA: TGTGCCAGCAGTGCGATAGTCGGGTTCACAGATACGCAGTATTTT. The chain links TRBV7-2 to TRBJ2-3; D not resolved. The ends were cut back, 6 bases at V and 2 bases at J, with 15 bases in the middle. Germline V CDR1 and CDR2: SGHTA, FQGNSA. The CDR3 has 15 residues.

This chain connects TRBV20-1 to TRBJ2-5; D gene ambiguous. CDR1 DFQATT and CDR2 SNEGSKA come from the germline V gene (reference sequence). Trimming took 5 bases from V and 3 from J, leaving 4 bases between them. The CDR3 loop spans 10 amino acids. The CDR3 region has the DNA TGCAGTGCTTCTGAAGAGACCCAGTACTTC. Its translation: CSASEETQYF.

The chain links TRBV6-5 to TRBJ1-1; TRBD1 agrees at 7 bases. Germline values: CDR1 MNHEY, CDR2 SVGAGI. This CDR3 has 13 amino acids. J was trimmed by 1 base and V by 6 bases; bases with no gene match: 2. The CDR3 protein is CASRPGGNTEAFF. The DNA for the CDR3 is TGTGCCAGCAGGCCAGGGGGGAACACTGAAGCTTTCTTT.

A few counts support this clone. The chain has TRBV29-1 and TRBJ1-2; TRBD1 might be the D (5 bases). V was cut by 4 bases and J by 2 bases, with 8 bases left in between. Germline V lookup: CDR1 SQVTM, CDR2 ANQGSEA. The CDR3 is 12 amino acids. In DNA, the CDR3 is TGCAGCGTTGCGGACACGAACTATGGCTACACCTTC. This encodes CSVADTNYGYTF.

The V and J genes are TRBV10-1 and TRBJ1-1; 8 bases fit TRBD1. With 7 bases clipped from V and 5 bases from J, the junction kept 9 bases outside the gene matches. This CDR3 comprises 14 residues. Germline V CDR1 and CDR2: WNHNN, SYGVQD (reference sequence). The CDR3 coding sequence is TGCGCCAGCAACCCAGGGGGCTTAGGGACTGAAGCTTTCTTT. Translation gives CASNPGGLGTEAFF.